The present entry profiles one T cell receptor beta chain with its context. The antigen is unknown. Researchers grouped second doses given at about 4 or about 12 weeks into one pool. This specimen belongs to a study of T cell responses to AZD1222 COVID-19 vaccine. Study findings and constraints: Clonal diversity may have been underestimated, and the donors were mostly white British, with more females than males.

Profiled with immunoSEQ multiplex PCR; TCRdb holds only in-frame clones, not every one. This sample yields around 99,000 clones, of which 70% to 90% are seen a single time; less than 6% belongs to the top ten. Sequencing used peripheral blood, obtained 28 days after the second AZD1222 dose. The receptor was derived from an adult who received the AZD1222 COVID-19 vaccine.

CDR3 bases: TGCGCCAGCAGCCAAGAATCAGGGGCCGGGGAGCTGTTTTTT. Translating it yields CASSQESGAGELFF. This sequence joins TRBV4-1 and TRBJ2-2, with TRBD1 as a possible D gene (6 bases). This CDR3 is built from 14 residues. The germline V gene has CDR1 MGHRA and CDR2 YSYEKL. V dropped 0 bases and J dropped 6 bases, with 8 bases sitting between them.